The source of this T cell receptor (beta chain) is a study of T cell changes during pregnancy in multiple sclerosis. There are 15 residues in the CDR3. CDR1 is SGHTA and CDR2 is FQGNSA in the germline V gene. V trimming: 1 base; J trimming: 1 base; junction bases outside the gene matches: 0. The protocol was immunoSEQ multiplex PCR, while the TCRdb copy is restricted to in-frame clones and leaves out a portion. The sample includes tens of thousands of clones, 88% of them seen just once. The V and J genes are TRBV7-2 and TRBJ2-3; 9 bases line up with TRBD2. This receptor was identified in a female donor in good health, enrolled as a control in a pregnancy study. The input for sequencing was CD8+ T cells from peripheral blood mononuclear cells, taken after pregnancy. CDR3 in amino acids: CASSLGTSGTDTQYF. CDR3 DNA sequence: TGTGCCAGCAGCTTAGGGACTAGCGGCACAGATACGCAGTATTTT.